Below are 19 T cell receptor beta chains sequenced from a single sample in a study of T cells in women clearing cervical HPV infection. Here immunoSEQ multiplex PCR was the method, and the copy in TCRdb shows in-frame clones only, minus some. Recorded for this sample: 7,500 to 9,500 clones. Sequenced: blood buffy coat. The receptors derive from a woman aged 18-70 years with a cervical HPV16 infection that either progressed to CIN3+ or cleared (not recorded which).

About this clone itself: The read stops 3 residues short of the end of the CDR3; the missing end is completed from the germline J gene. J is TRBJ2-7 and V is TRBV2, with D possibly TRBD1 on 6 matching bases. This CDR3 comprises 13 residues. With 9 bases removed from V and 2 bases from J, the gap between germline ends came to 14 bases. Germline V gives CDR1 SNHLY, CDR2 FYNNEI. Partial CDR3 DNA: TGTGCCAGGGGGAGAGGACAGACCTACGAG. This encodes CARGRGQTYE. The full CDR3 reads CARGRGQTYEQYF.

Comment on this clone: The read finishes 3 residues shy of the CDR3 end, and the germline J gene is used to complete it. The gene calls are TRBV20-1 and TRBJ1-1, with 7 bases lining up with TRBD1. Germline trimming cut 6 bases from V and 4 bases from J; bases unmatched to any gene: 5. The CDR3 runs 12 residues. The germline CDR1 and CDR2 sequences are DFQATT and SNEGSKA (reference sequence). Partial CDR3 DNA: TGCAGTGCAAGACAGGGCATCACTGAA. Its translation: CSARQGITE. The full CDR3 is CSARQGITEAFF.

Frequency places this clone as medium-sized. The part of the CDR3 DNA that was read is TGCAGTGCTAGAGACACATGGGTAGCAGAGACC. This sequence encodes CSARDTWVAET. The CDR3 in its entirety is CSARDTWVAETQYF. The chain carries TRBV20-1 and TRBJ2-5; D not certain. The read terminates 3 residues before the CDR3 end, so the remaining end is supplied by the germline J gene. V lost 0 bases and J 4 bases, leaving 12 bases between the germline ends. This CDR3 comprises 14 residues. CDR1 and CDR2 from the germline V gene are DFQATT and SNEGSKA (reference sequence).

A word on this clone: The CDR3 is cut off 3 residues early in the read; its end comes from the germline J gene. The gene calls are TRBV7-9 and TRBJ2-7, with a tentative D call TRBD1 (6 bases). V was cut by 2 bases and J by 6 bases, with 11 bases left in between. The CDR3 consists of 13 residues. Germline lookup yields CDR1 SEHNR and CDR2 FQNEAQ (reference sequence). CDR3 loop: CASSLLLGAEQYF. CDR3 DNA, as far as it was read: TGTGCCAGCAGCTTACTATTGGGGGCCGAG.

Remarks on this clone: The CDR3 goes on 3 residues after the read ends, and that part is filled in from the germline J gene. V gene TRBV10-3 combines with J gene TRBJ2-1, with D tentatively TRBD1 (6 bases). Between the trimmed V and J ends, which lost 6 bases and 5 bases, there was a span of 11 bases. CDR3 size: 13 residues. Looked up from germline, CDR1 is ENHRY and CDR2 is SYGVKD. The CDR3 sequence: CAIRTGQHNEQFF. The CDR3 DNA, read in part, is TGTGCCATCAGAACTGGACAGCACAATGAG.

In regard to this clone: From the germline J gene comes the end of the CDR3, since the read stops 3 residues before it. The V call is TRBV18, the J call TRBJ1-3; D is unresolved. Trimming stripped 7 bases from V and 0 bases from J, with 10 bases between. CDR1 is KGHSH and CDR2 is LQKENI in the germline V gene. The CDR3 is 14 residues long. The sequenced CDR3 bases are TGTGCCAGCTTCAGTATCCACTCTGGAAACACC. It translates to CASFSIHSGNT. The entire CDR3 sequence reads CASFSIHSGNTIYF.

To note about this clone: The read gets to within 3 residues of the CDR3 end, and the germline J gene fills in the rest. The rearrangement uses TRBV9 and TRBJ2-7, with TRBD2 as a possible D gene (6 bases). Germline lookup yields CDR1 SGDLS and CDR2 YYNGEE. Trimming pared 0 bases from V and 4 bases from J, leaving 11 bases between. The CDR3 length is 14 residues. The CDR3 bases that were read are TGTGCCAGCAGCGTAGCAGGGACTTCTTACGAG. Translation gives CASSVAGTSYE. The complete CDR3 reads CASSVAGTSYEQYF.

A word on this clone: The read halts 3 residues ahead of the CDR3 end, with the missing end drawn from the germline J gene. The rearrangement uses TRBV5-1 and TRBJ1-2, with TRBD1 as a possible D gene (6 bases). Looked up from germline, CDR1 is SGHRS and CDR2 is YFSETQ. The CDR3 is 14 amino acids. Partial CDR3 DNA: TGCGCCAGCAGCTTGGACAGGGATTACAATGAC. It codes for CASSLDRDYND. The whole CDR3 is CASSLDRDYNDYTF.

The CDR3 DNA, read in part, is TGTGCCAGCAGCTTAGACGTCAGTTACCTT. The encoded protein is CASSLDVSYL. In full, the CDR3 is CASSLDVSYLAFF. This chain joins TRBV7-2 and TRBJ1-1; D remains ambiguous. The read terminates 3 residues before the CDR3 end, so the remaining end is supplied by the germline J gene. Germline-derived CDR1 and CDR2 are SGHTA and FQGNSA. The CDR3 runs 13 residues. Using reference TRBV7-2 and TRBJ1-1 for the parts outside the CDR3, the full variable domain is GAGVSQSPSNKVTEKGKDVELRCDPISGHTALYWYRQSLGQGLEFLIYFQGNSAPDKSGLPSDRFSAERTGGSVSTLTIQRTQQEDSAVYLCASSLDVSYLAFFGQGTRLTVV.

On this clone: The junction shows a germline mismatch at one end, possibly a read error. The sequence runs out 3 residues before the end of the CDR3; the remainder is reconstructed from the germline J gene. V usage is TRBV4-2 and J usage is TRBJ2-5, with 9 bases matching TRBD2. In germline, CDR1 is LGHNA, CDR2 YNFKEQ. CDR3 length: 18 residues. This CDR3 reads CASSQDLGSGGRQETQYF. The part of the CDR3 DNA that was read is TGCGCCAGCAGCCAAGATCTCGGAAGCGGGGGGAGACAAGAGACC.

To note about this clone: The read terminates 3 residues ahead of where the CDR3 ends, so the germline J gene completes it. The rearrangement links TRBV20-1 to TRBJ2-7; 9 bases line up with TRBD2. Germline loops: CDR1 DFQATT, CDR2 SNEGSKA (reference sequence). V shed 0 bases and J 5 bases; nucleotides not matched to a gene: 5. CDR3 size: 14 residues. CDR3 residues: CSARDSGGLNEQYF. The part of the CDR3 DNA that was read is TGCAGTGCTAGAGATAGCGGGGGCCTGAACGAG.

With regard to this clone: The read gets to within 3 residues of the CDR3 end, and the germline J gene fills in the rest. This rearrangement joins TRBV19 to TRBJ2-4, with D perhaps matching TRBD2 (6 bases). Germline V CDR1 and CDR2: LNHDA, SQIVND (reference sequence). The CDR3 is 14 amino acids. Incomplete CDR3 DNA: TGTGCCAGTAGTATAAGGTCAGGAGGGACTGGT. This gives the protein CASSIRSGGTG. The entire CDR3 protein is CASSIRSGGTGQYF.

For this clone: The read terminates 3 residues before the CDR3 end, so the remaining end is supplied by the germline J gene. The rearrangement uses TRBV7-9 and TRBJ1-2; 9 bases line up with TRBD1. The CDR3 sequence is 13 residues long. The germline V gene encodes CDR1 SEHNR and CDR2 FQNEAQ (reference sequence). The sequenced CDR3 bases are TGTGCCGGAACAGGGGGCCCCACAGATACC. Translating it yields CAGTGGPTDT. The entire CDR3 protein reads CAGTGGPTDTYTF. Complete variable domain (other parts from reference TRBV7-9 and TRBJ1-2): DTGVSQNPRHKITKRGQNVTFRCDPISEHNRLYWYRQTLGQGPEFLTYFQNEAQLEKSRLLSDRFSAERPKGSFSTLEIQRTEQGDSAMYLCAGTGGPTDTYTFGSGTRLTVV.

A word on this clone: From the germline J gene comes the end of the CDR3, since the read stops 3 residues before it. The J gene is TRBJ1-2, the V gene TRBV20-1; TRBD1 matches 8 bases. Trimming took 6 bases from V and 5 from J; bases not matched to a gene: 8. This CDR3 region has 13 residues. Germline V gives CDR1 DFQATT, CDR2 SNEGSKA (reference sequence). The CDR3 is CSAEDREDYGYTF. The DNA read from the CDR3 is TGCAGTGCGGAGGACAGGGAGGATTATGGC.

Partial CDR3 DNA: TGCGCCAGCGGACAGGGGCAGGGAACCGGGGAG. Its protein is CASGQGQGTGE. The full CDR3 protein is CASGQGQGTGELFF. The chain joins TRBV5-1 to TRBJ2-2; 9 bases align to TRBD1. The read terminates 3 residues ahead of where the CDR3 ends, so the germline J gene completes it. Trimming at V came to 7 bases and at J to 5 bases, leaving 6 bases not matched to a gene. Per germline, CDR1 SGHRS and CDR2 YFSETQ. The CDR3 consists of 14 residues.

Turning to this clone: The read finishes 3 residues shy of the CDR3 end, and the germline J gene is used to complete it. The chain couples TRBV7-9 to TRBJ2-1; possibly TRBD1 for D (6 bases). Trimming removed 5 bases at V and 8 bases at J, with 19 bases between. CDR1 and CDR2 (germline): SEHNR, FQNEAQ (reference sequence). CDR3 size: 15 residues. The CDR3 spells CASSPRQADKDEQFF. The sequenced CDR3 bases are TGTGCCAGCAGCCCACGACAGGCGGACAAGGATGAG.

Regarding this clone: The read ends 3 residues shy of where the CDR3 ends; the end is completed using the germline J gene. V and J are TRBV11-2 and TRBJ2-3; 8 bases align to TRBD2. The CDR3 sequence is 14 residues long. Trimming at V came to 5 bases and at J to 5 bases, leaving 6 bases not matched to a gene. The germline CDR1 and CDR2 sequences are SGHAT and FQNNGV. Partial CDR3 DNA: TGTGCCAGCAGCGATCCCGGGGGGGGAGATACG. This gives the protein CASSDPGGGDT. The CDR3 as a whole reads CASSDPGGGDTQYF.

With respect to this clone: The CDR3 end falls 3 residues outside the read, so it is completed with the germline J gene. The V call is TRBV7-8, the J call TRBJ2-7; 13 bases line up with TRBD2. The germline V gene encodes CDR1 SGHVS and CDR2 FQNEAQ. Trimming took 5 bases from V and 4 from J; bases not matched to a gene: 8. CDR3 length equals 16 residues. The CDR3 DNA, read in part, is TGTGCCAGCAGCCGGACTAGCGGGGGCGGGGGGTACGAG. Translating it yields CASSRTSGGGGYE. The complete CDR3 reads CASSRTSGGGGYEQYF. The complete variable domain, with remaining parts taken from reference TRBV7-8 and TRBJ2-7, reads GAGVSQSPRYKVAKRGQDVALRCDPISGHVSLFWYQQALGQGPEFLTYFQNEAQLDKSGLPSDRFFAERPEGSVSTLKIQRTQQEDSAVYLCASSRTSGGGGYEQYFGPGTRLTVT.

This clone is identified as medium-sized from frequency. Read data end 3 residues before the CDR3 end; the end is taken from the germline J gene. The chain couples TRBV2 to TRBJ2-3, with TRBD2 as a possible D gene (6 bases). This CDR3 region has 15 residues. Germline lookup yields CDR1 SNHLY and CDR2 FYNNEI. V was cut by 5 bases and J by 0 bases, with 12 bases left in between. The CDR3 DNA, read in part, is TGTGCCAGCAGTCGTTACGGGGGTAGCACAGATACG. Protein sequence: CASSRYGGSTDT. In full, the CDR3 is CASSRYGGSTDTQYF.